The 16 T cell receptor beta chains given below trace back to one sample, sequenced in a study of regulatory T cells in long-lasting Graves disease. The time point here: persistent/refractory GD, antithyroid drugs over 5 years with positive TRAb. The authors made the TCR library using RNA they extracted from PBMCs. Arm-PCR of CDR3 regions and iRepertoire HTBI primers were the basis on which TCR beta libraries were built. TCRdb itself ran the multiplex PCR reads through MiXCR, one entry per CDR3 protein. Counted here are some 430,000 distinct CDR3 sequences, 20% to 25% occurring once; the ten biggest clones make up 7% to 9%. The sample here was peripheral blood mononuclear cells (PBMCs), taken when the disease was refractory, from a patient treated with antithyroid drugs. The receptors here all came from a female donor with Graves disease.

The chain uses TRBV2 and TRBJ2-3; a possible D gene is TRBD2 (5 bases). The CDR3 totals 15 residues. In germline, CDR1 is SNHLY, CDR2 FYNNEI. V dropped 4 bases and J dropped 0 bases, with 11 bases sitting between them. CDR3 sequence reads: CASSADYVSTDTQYF. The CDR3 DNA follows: TGTGCCAGCAGTGCCGACTACGTTAGCACAGATACGCAGTATTTT.

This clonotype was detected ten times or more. As DNA, the CDR3 is TGTGCCAGCAGCTTGGGGGCAGCCTCCTACGAGCAGTACTTC. This gives the protein CASSLGAASYEQYF. This chain links TRBV5-6 with TRBJ2-7; D is uncertain. With 0 bases removed from V and 0 bases from J, the gap between germline ends came to 7 bases. Germline CDR1 SGHDT, CDR2 YYEEEE. The CDR3 is made up of 14 amino acids. The full variable domain, in which reference TRBV5-6 and TRBJ2-7 provide the parts outside the CDR3, is DAGVTQSPTHLIKTRGQQVTLRCSPKSGHDTVSWYQQALGQGPQFIFQYYEEEERQRGNFPDRFSGHQFPNYSSELNVNALLLGDSALYLCASSLGAASYEQYFGPGTRLTVT.

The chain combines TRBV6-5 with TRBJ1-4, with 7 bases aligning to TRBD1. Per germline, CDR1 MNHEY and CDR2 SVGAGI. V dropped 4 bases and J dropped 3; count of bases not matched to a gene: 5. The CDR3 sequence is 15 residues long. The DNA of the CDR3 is TGTGCCAGCAGTTCCCAGGGGGATCCTAATGAAAAACTGTTTTTT. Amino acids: CASSSQGDPNEKLFF.

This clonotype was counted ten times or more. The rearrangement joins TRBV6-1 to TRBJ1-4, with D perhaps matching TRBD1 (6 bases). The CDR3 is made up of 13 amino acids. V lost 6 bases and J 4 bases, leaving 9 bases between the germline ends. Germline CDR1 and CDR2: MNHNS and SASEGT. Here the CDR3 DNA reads TGTGCCAGCAGAACAGGGTTTAATGAAAAACTGTTTTTT. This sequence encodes CASRTGFNEKLFF.

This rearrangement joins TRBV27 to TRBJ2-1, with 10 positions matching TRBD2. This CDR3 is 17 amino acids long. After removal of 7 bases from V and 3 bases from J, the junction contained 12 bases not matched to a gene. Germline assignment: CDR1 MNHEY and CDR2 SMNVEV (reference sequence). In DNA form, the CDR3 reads TGTGCCAGCATGGTAGCGGGGGGCCCTACCTACTACAATGAGCAGTTCTTC. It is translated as CASMVAGGPTYYNEQFF.

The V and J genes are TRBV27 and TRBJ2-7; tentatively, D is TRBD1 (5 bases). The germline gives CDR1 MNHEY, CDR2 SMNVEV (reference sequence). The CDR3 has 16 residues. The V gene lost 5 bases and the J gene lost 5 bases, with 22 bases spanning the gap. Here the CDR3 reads CASSPDRDQKTHEQYF. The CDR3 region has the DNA TGTGCCAGCAGTCCTGACAGAGACCAAAAAACCCACGAGCAGTACTTC.

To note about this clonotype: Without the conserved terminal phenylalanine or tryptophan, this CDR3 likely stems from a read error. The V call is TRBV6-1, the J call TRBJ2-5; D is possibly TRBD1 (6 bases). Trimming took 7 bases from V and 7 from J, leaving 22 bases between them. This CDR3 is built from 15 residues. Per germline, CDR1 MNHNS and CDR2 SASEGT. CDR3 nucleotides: TGTGCCAGCACCTTGGACAGTTCCCACCGGGGGACCCAGTACCTC. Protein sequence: CASTLDSSHRGTQYL.

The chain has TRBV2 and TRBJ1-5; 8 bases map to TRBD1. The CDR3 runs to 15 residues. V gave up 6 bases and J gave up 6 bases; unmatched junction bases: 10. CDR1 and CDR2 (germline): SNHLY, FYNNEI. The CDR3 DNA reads TGTGCCAGCAGCTTAGCCGCAGGGGGCAGTCAGCCCCAGCATTTT. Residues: CASSLAAGGSQPQHF.

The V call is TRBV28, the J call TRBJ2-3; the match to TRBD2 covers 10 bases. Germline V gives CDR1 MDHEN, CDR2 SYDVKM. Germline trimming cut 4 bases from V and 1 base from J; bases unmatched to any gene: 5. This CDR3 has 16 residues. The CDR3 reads CASSSQLAGRTDTQYF. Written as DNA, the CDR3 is TGTGCCAGCAGTTCGCAACTAGCGGGGCGCACAGATACGCAGTATTTT. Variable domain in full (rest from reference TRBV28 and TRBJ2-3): DVKVTQSSRYLVKRTGEKVFLECVQDMDHENMFWYRQDPGLGLRLIYFSYDVKMKEKGDIPEGYSVSREKKERFSLILESASTNQTSMYLCASSSQLAGRTDTQYFGPGTRLTVL.

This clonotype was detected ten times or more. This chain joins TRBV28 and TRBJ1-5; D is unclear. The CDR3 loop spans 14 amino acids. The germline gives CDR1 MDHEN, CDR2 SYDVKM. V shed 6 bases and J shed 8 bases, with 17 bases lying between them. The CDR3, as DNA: TGTGCCAGCAGGGACTCTAAGGCAATTAAGCCCCAGCATTTT. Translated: CASRDSKAIKPQHF. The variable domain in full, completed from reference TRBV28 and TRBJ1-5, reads DVKVTQSSRYLVKRTGEKVFLECVQDMDHENMFWYRQDPGLGLRLIYFSYDVKMKEKGDIPEGYSVSREKKERFSLILESASTNQTSMYLCASRDSKAIKPQHFGDGTRLSIL.

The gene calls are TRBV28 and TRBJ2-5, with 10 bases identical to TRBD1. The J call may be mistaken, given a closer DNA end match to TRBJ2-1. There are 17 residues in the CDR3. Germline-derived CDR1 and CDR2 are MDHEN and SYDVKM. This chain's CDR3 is CASSSSPGQGSYNEQFF. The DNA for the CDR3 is TGTGCCAGCAGTTCTTCCCCGGGACAGGGGAGCTACAATGAGCAGTTCTTC.

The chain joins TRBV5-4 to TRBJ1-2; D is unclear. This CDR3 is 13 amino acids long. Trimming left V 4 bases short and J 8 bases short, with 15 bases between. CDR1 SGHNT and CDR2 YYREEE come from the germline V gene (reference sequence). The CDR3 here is CASSLATSGGYTF. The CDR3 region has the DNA TGTGCCAGCAGCCTCGCCACGTCTGGGGGCTACACCTTC.

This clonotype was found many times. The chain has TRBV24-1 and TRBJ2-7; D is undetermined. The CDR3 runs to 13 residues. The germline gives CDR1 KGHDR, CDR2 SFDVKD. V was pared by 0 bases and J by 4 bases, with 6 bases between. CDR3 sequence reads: CATSDLIGYEQYF. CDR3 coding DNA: TGTGCCACCAGTGATTTGATAGGTTACGAGCAGTACTTC.

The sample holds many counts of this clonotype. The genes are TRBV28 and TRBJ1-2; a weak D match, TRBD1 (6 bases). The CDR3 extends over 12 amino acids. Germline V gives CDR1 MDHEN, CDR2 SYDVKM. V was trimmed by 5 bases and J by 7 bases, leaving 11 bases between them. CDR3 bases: TGTGCCAGCAGTCAGGGCAGGGGTGGCTACACCTTC. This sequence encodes CASSQGRGGYTF.

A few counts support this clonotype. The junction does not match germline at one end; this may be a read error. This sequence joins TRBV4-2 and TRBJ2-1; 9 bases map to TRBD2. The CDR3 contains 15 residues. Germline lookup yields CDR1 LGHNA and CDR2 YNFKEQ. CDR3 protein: CASSQDLTSGRNPLF. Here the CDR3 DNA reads TGTGCCAGCAGCCAAGATTTGACTAGCGGTCGAAACCCGCTCTTC.

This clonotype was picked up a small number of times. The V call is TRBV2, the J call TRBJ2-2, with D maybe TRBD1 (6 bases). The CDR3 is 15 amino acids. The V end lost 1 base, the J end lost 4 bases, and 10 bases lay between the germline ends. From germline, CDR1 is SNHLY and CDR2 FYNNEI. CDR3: CASSEDGRGTGELFF. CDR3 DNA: TGTGCCAGCAGTGAAGATGGCAGGGGCACCGGGGAGCTGTTTTTT.